This T cell receptor beta chain was sequenced during a study of control samples from healthy donors and cancer patients (dated by TCRdb to between 2020 and 2021). CDR1 and CDR2 (SNHLY, FYNNEI) derive from the germline V gene. Ends trimmed: V by 3 bases, J by 6 bases; bases unmatched to a gene: 6. Inclusive of the bounding cysteine and phenylalanine, the CDR3 is 15 residues long. The only DNA kept is the CDR3, 45 bases in frame from the first base. This clone was seen more than once but under ten times. Its cognate antigen has yet to be identified. Per-base quality was not reported, and no clone a single base away is much larger than it. The library was built by means of the immunoSEQ multiplex PCR assay. TCRdb provides this immuneACCESS table in a form limited to in-frame rearrangements. Some clones are lacking; in checked studies, under half of them reflect an unresolved V gene, and why the rest are absent is not known. Here the sample has tens of thousands of clones; approximately 88% occur a single time. The top ten clones comprise under 40% of the sample.

This chain joins TRBV2 to TRBJ2-7, with 12 junctional bases fitting TRBD1. The receptor was derived from a man in his 70s with lung cancer. The sequenced sample was PBMCs. The nucleotides read TGTGCCAGCAGTGACGGGGGACAGGGGGCGGGCGAGCAGTACTTC. Its translation reads: CASSDGGQGAGEQYF.